These 5 T cell receptor beta chains share one sample of origin, sequenced in a study of CD8 T cells in ankylosing spondylitis. Study-level results: What seemed typical of ankylosing spondylitis blood was a TCR beta motif built from several highly homologous variants.

Their specific antigens are unknown. TCRdb analysed the 5' RACE reads with MiXCR anew, one entry per CDR3 protein. The data hold about 480,000 distinct CDR3 sequences, with about a sixth observed a single time. The sequenced material came from blood, either unsorted or a sorted T cell fraction (not recorded which). These receptors all stem from a male donor with ankylosing spondylitis.

The chain employs TRBV4-3 and TRBJ2-3, with D maybe TRBD2 (6 bases). In germline, CDR1 is LGHNA, CDR2 YSLEER. V was clipped by 4 bases and J by 4 bases, with 12 bases between them. This CDR3 has 14 residues. CDR3 nucleotide sequence: TGCGCCAGCAGCCGCCTGGGAGGCCCAGATACGCAGTATTTT. Amino acids: CASSRLGGPDTQYF.

V is TRBV7-2 and J is TRBJ2-6; tentatively, D is TRBD1 (6 bases). In germline, CDR1 is SGHTA, CDR2 FQGNSA. This CDR3 region has 16 residues. V gave up 5 bases and J gave up 4 bases, with 15 bases separating them. CDR3 nucleotides: TGTGCCAGCAGCCCCCCAGGGGCGCGGGGGGCCAACGTCCTGACTTTC. Protein: CASSPPGARGANVLTF.

This chain joins TRBV7-2 and TRBJ2-3; 9 bases match TRBD2. This CDR3 spans 16 amino acids. Germline CDR1 reads SGHTA; CDR2 reads FQGNSA. V gave up 1 base and J gave up 4 bases; unmatched junction bases: 6. CDR3 loop: CASSLDAGGSPDTQYF. CDR3 nucleotide sequence: TGTGCCAGCAGCTTAGACGCGGGAGGGAGTCCAGATACGCAGTATTTT.

This clonotype was counted a few times. The chain links TRBV5-1 to TRBJ2-1; 7 bases align to TRBD1. The CDR3 extends over 15 amino acids. CDR1 SGHRS and CDR2 YFSETQ come from the germline V gene. After removal of 3 bases from V and 2 bases from J, the junction contained 5 bases not matched to a gene. CDR3 sequence (DNA): TGCGCCAGCAGCTCTAGGGACAGAGCCTACAATGAGCAGTTCTTC. Translation: CASSSRDRAYNEQFF.

This clonotype appeared many times. At one of its ends the junction is not consistent with the germline gene, which may arise from a read error. The chain couples TRBV5-1 to TRBJ2-7, with TRBD1 matching 10 bases. The V gene's germline CDR1 is SGHRS and CDR2 YFSETQ. The CDR3 is 15 residues long. CDR3 sequence: CASSLAGQGTYEQYF. The CDR3 DNA sequence: TGTGCCAGCAGTTTAGCGGGACAGGGGACCTACGAGCAGTACTTC.